This T cell receptor (beta chain) was profiled in a study of T-cell reconstitution after alpha-beta-depleted transplantation in children. Study conclusions and caveats: T-cell counts and diversity were attributed mostly to newly produced T cells one year after transplant. It was reported that alpha-beta T cells came from several hundred expanded graft clones (about two months after transplant).

V lost 6 bases, J lost 5 bases, and 13 bases stayed unmatched. Germline V gene data show CDR1 as MNHNS and CDR2 as SASEGT. There are 15 residues in the CDR3. The TCRbeta library was prepared with unique molecular identifiers. MiXCR, applied by TCRdb to the PCR reads, yields one record per CDR3 protein. The repertoire holds 280,000 or so distinct CDR3 sequences, approximately 10% seen once, with around 20% in the top ten. This clonotype was detected many times. What it binds is unknown. The V and J genes are TRBV6-1 and TRBJ2-7, with 7 nucleotides matching TRBD2. Sequencing used peripheral blood, obtained 180 days after TCRalphabeta/CD19-depleted stem cell transplant. The receptor was derived from a male patient between 2 and 10 years old who had a stem cell transplant for chronic granulomatous disease, so the T cells may come from the graft donor. The CDR3 DNA reads as TGTGCCAGCAGCCCTGAAGCGGGATTGAAGAACGAGCAGTACTTC. Amino acid sequence: CASSPEAGLKNEQYF.